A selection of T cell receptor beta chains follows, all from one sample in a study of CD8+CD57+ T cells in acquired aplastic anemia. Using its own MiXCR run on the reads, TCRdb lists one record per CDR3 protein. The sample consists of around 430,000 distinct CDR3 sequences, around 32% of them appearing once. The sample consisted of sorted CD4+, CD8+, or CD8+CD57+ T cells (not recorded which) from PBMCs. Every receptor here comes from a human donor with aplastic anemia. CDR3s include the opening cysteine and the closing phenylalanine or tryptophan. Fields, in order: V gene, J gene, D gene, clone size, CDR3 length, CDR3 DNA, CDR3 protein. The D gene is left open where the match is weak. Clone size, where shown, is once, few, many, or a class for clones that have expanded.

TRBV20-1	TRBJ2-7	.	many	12	TGCAGTGCTAGACAGGGCGAGTACGAGCAGTACTTC	CSARQGEYEQYF
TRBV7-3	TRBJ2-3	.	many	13	TGTGCCAGCAGCTGGGATAGCACAGATACGCAGTATTTT	CASSWDSTDTQYF
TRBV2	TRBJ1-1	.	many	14	TGTGCCAGCAGGGCCGGACGGGCGAACACTGAAGCTTTCTTT	CASRAGRANTEAFF
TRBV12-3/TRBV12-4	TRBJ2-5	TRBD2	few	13	TGTGCCAGCAGGGCTAGCGGGCAAGAGACCCAGTACTTC	CASRASGQETQYF
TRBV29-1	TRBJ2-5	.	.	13	TGCAGCGCTGGATCGGGGGAGAGAGAGACCCAGTACTTC	CSAGSGERETQYF
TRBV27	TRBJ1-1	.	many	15	TGTGCCAGCAGTTTATCGATCGCTGCTAGGGAAAAAGCTTTCTTT	CASSLSIAAREKAFF
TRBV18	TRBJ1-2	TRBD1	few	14	TGTGCCAGCTCACCCCCGACAGGGACCTATGGCTACACCTTC	CASSPPTGTYGYTF
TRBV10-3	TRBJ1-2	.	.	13	TGTGACATCAGTGGAGTGACAGTGTATGGCTACACCTTC	CDISGVTVYGYTF
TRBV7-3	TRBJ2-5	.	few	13	TGTGCCAGCAGCTTACCCGCTACAGAGACCCAGTACTTC	CASSLPATETQYF
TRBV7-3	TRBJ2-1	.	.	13	TGTGCCAGCAGCTCCAGAGAAAACAATGAGCAGTTCTTC	CASSSRENNEQFF
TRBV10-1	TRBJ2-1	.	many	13	TGCGCCAGCAGTGAGTCAATCGGGAGTGAGCAGTTCTTC	CASSESIGSEQFF
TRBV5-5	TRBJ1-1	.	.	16	TGTGCCAGCAGCGTGGGACAAATTTCGATGAACACTGAAGCTTTCTTT	CASSVGQISMNTEAFF
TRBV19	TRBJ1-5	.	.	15	TGTGCCAGTAGCCCTAGGAGGGACACGAATCAGCCCCAGCATTTT	CASSPRRDTNQPQHF
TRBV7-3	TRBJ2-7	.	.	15	TGTGCCAGCAGCCAAGAGTACAGCGTTCCCTACGAGCAGTACTTC	CASSQEYSVPYEQYF
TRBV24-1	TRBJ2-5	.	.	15	TGTGCCACCAGTGATTTTAGGTCGGGGCAAGAGACCCAGTACTTC	CATSDFRSGQETQYF
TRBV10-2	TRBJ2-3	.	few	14	TGCGCCAGCAGTCTCGGGGCAGTCACAGATACGCAGTATTTT	CASSLGAVTDTQYF
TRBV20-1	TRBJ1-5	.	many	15	TGCAGTGCTACCCAGGGCGGACAGTCCAATCAGCCCCAGCATTTT	CSATQGGQSNQPQHF
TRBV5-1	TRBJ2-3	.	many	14	TGCGCCAGCAGCTTGGGGGGACGGACAGATACGCAGTATTTT	CASSLGGRTDTQYF
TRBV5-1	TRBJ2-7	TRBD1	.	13	TGCGCCAGCAGCTTTAACAGGGGCCGGGAGCAGTACTTC	CASSFNRGREQYF
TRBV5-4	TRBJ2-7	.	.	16	TGTGCCAGCAGCTTGTTATGGGACTCCTACTCCTACGAGCAGTACTTC	CASSLLWDSYSYEQYF
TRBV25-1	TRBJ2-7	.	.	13	TGTGCCAGCAGTCCGCCCCGGTCCTACGAGCAGTACTTC	CASSPPRSYEQYF
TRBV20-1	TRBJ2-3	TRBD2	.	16	TGCAGTGCTAGTGGGAGGCGGGGGGGACCAGAAGATACGCAGTATTTT	CSASGRRGGPEDTQYF
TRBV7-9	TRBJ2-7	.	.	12	TGTGCCAGCAGCCAAGCCGCTGGCGAGCAGTACTTC	CASSQAAGEQYF
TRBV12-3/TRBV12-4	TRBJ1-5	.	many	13	TGTGCCAGCAGTACAACAGAAAATCAGCCCCAGCATTTT	CASSTTENQPQHF